This record covers a single T cell receptor beta chain. The target antigen is unknown. Using constant-segment primers, 5'RACE produced TCR alpha and TCR beta cDNA libraries carrying sample barcodes and UMIs. TCRdb recomputed calls from the 5' RACE reads with MiXCR, one row per CDR3 protein. The data contain fewer than 250,000 distinct CDR3 sequences, under 12% of them singletons. These data come from a study of T-cell memory formation after mild COVID-19. Notes on the study in general: Researchers report contracting CD4+ clones mostly in CM and EM, with CD8+ clones in EMRA. That cross-reactive memory joined was suggested by some responding clones appearing in pre-infection memory. What remained unconfirmed was the SARS-CoV-2 specificity of second-wave clones peaking on day 37.

Germline CDR1 and CDR2: SNHLY and FYNNEI. The CDR3 has 14 residues. J lost 2 bases, V lost 7 bases, and 4 bases had no gene match. The V gene is TRBV2, the J gene TRBJ2-2, with 7 bases identical to TRBD1. The receptor comes from a man between 18 and 35 years old who had mild COVID-19 (a few samples of this study predate the infection). Cell type and time point are not known. The source material was PBMCs or a T cell subset sorted from them (not recorded which). The CDR3 protein is CASIGTVNTGELFF. Here the CDR3 DNA reads TGTGCCAGCATTGGGACAGTTAACACCGGGGAGCTGTTTTTT.